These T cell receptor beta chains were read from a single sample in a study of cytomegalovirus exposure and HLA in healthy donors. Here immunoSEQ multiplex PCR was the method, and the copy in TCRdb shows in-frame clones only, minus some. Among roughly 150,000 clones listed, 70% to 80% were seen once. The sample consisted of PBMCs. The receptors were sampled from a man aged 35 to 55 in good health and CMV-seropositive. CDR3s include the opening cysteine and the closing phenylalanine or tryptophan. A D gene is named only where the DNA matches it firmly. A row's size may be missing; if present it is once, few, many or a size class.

cdr3_nt: TGTGCCAGCAGCGGTGTGGGGCTAGAGGCGCAGTATTTT
cdr3_aa: CASSGVGLEAQYF
d_call: -
j_call: TRBJ2-3
clone_size: -
v_call: TRBV5-6

cdr3_nt: TGTGCCAGCAGTCCCGGTGGGGACTGGATCTACGAGCAGTACTTC
cdr3_aa: CASSPGGDWIYEQYF
d_call: -
j_call: TRBJ2-7
clone_size: -
v_call: TRBV28

cdr3_nt: TGTGCCATCAGTGAGTCGACAGGGGATCAGCCCCAGCATTTT
cdr3_aa: CAISESTGDQPQHF
d_call: TRBD1
j_call: TRBJ1-5
clone_size: -
v_call: TRBV10-3

cdr3_nt: TGTGCCAGCAGCTCCCGAGGGAGTGAAAATTCACCCCTCCACTTT
cdr3_aa: CASSSRGSENSPLHF
d_call: -
j_call: TRBJ1-6
clone_size: -
v_call: TRBV9

cdr3_nt: TGTGCCAGCAGTTACTCCGACAGGGTGTGGGAGACCCAGTACTTC
cdr3_aa: CASSYSDRVWETQYF
d_call: TRBD1
j_call: TRBJ2-5
clone_size: once
v_call: TRBV6-5

cdr3_nt: TGTGCCAGCAGTTTAGCGTCATCCCCGAACACTGAAGCTTTCTTT
cdr3_aa: CASSLASSPNTEAFF
d_call: -
j_call: TRBJ1-1
clone_size: once
v_call: TRBV28

cdr3_nt: TGTGCCAGCACCGGACTCAACCGGTACGAGCAGTACTTC
cdr3_aa: CASTGLNRYEQYF
d_call: -
j_call: TRBJ2-7
clone_size: few
v_call: TRBV6-1

cdr3_nt: TGCAGCGTTGGACAGCTCCACTACGAGCAGTACTTC
cdr3_aa: CSVGQLHYEQYF
d_call: -
j_call: TRBJ2-7
clone_size: few
v_call: TRBV29-1

cdr3_nt: TGTGCCAGCAGACAACCGGGACAGATACCTTTGGGCAATGAGCAGTTCTTC
cdr3_aa: CASRQPGQIPLGNEQFF
d_call: TRBD1
j_call: TRBJ2-1
clone_size: -
v_call: TRBV11-2

cdr3_nt: TGTGCCAGCAGCAAAGGATCAGGGAAAGAGACCCAGTACTTC
cdr3_aa: CASSKGSGKETQYF
d_call: -
j_call: TRBJ2-5
clone_size: -
v_call: TRBV21-1

cdr3_nt: TGTGCCAGCAGCTTACTAGCGGGAGGGAAGGACGAGCAGTACTTC
cdr3_aa: CASSLLAGGKDEQYF
d_call: TRBD2
j_call: TRBJ2-7
clone_size: -
v_call: TRBV11-2

cdr3_nt: TGTGCCAGCAGCTTGTTAGGGGATAATGAAAAACTGTTTTTT
cdr3_aa: CASSLLGDNEKLFF
d_call: -
j_call: TRBJ1-4
clone_size: -
v_call: TRBV5-6

cdr3_nt: TGTGCCAGCAGCTTGACCGGGACTAGTTATTCTGAGCAGTTCTTC
cdr3_aa: CASSLTGTSYSEQFF
d_call: TRBD2
j_call: TRBJ2-1
clone_size: few
v_call: TRBV5-5

cdr3_nt: TGTGCCACGAAGGGGCGAGGTGTCTACGAGCAGTACTTC
cdr3_aa: CATKGRGVYEQYF
d_call: -
j_call: TRBJ2-7
clone_size: -
v_call: TRBV19

cdr3_nt: TGTGCCAGCAGCTTGGTACAGGGGAACACCGGGGAGCTGTTTTTT
cdr3_aa: CASSLVQGNTGELFF
d_call: -
j_call: TRBJ2-2
clone_size: -
v_call: TRBV5-4

cdr3_nt: TGCGCCAGCAGCCCTCCGGGACTAGGGCGAGCAGATACGCAGTATTTT
cdr3_aa: CASSPPGLGRADTQYF
d_call: TRBD2
j_call: TRBJ2-3
clone_size: once
v_call: TRBV5-1

cdr3_nt: TGTGCCACCCGGGGGGGTCCCGGCTCTGGAAACACCATATATTTT
cdr3_aa: CATRGGPGSGNTIYF
d_call: -
j_call: TRBJ1-3
clone_size: -
v_call: TRBV2

cdr3_nt: TGCAGCCCTGGGGCAGCCCAAGAGACCCAGTACTTC
cdr3_aa: CSPGAAQETQYF
d_call: -
j_call: TRBJ2-5
clone_size: -
v_call: TRBV29-1

cdr3_nt: TGCGCCAGCAGCTTGGTAGGGACACCTAACACCGGGGAGCTGTTTTTT
cdr3_aa: CASSLVGTPNTGELFF
d_call: -
j_call: TRBJ2-2
clone_size: few
v_call: TRBV5-1

cdr3_nt: TGTGCCAGCAGCCAAGATGGACTAGCGGGAGCATACGAGCAGTACTTC
cdr3_aa: CASSQDGLAGAYEQYF
d_call: TRBD2
j_call: TRBJ2-7
clone_size: -
v_call: TRBV4-2

cdr3_nt: TGTGCCAGCAGCTTATGGCAGGGTGGGGAGACCCAGTACTTC
cdr3_aa: CASSLWQGGETQYF
d_call: -
j_call: TRBJ2-5
clone_size: -
v_call: TRBV7-2

cdr3_nt: TGTGCCAGCAGGGTAGACAGGGCTCTAGCCAAAAACATTCAGTACTTC
cdr3_aa: CASRVDRALAKNIQYF
d_call: TRBD1
j_call: TRBJ2-4
clone_size: -
v_call: TRBV2

cdr3_nt: TGTGCCAGCAGCCGACTTAAGGAAGCTTTCTTT
cdr3_aa: CASSRLKEAFF
d_call: -
j_call: TRBJ1-1
clone_size: -
v_call: TRBV14

cdr3_nt: TGTGCCAGCAGCCAAACTCCTACAGGGTTCTCCGAAGCTTTCTTT
cdr3_aa: CASSQTPTGFSEAFF
d_call: -
j_call: TRBJ1-1
clone_size: -
v_call: TRBV7-6

cdr3_nt: TGTGCCAGTAGTCGAGGACAGGGGATCGAAGCTAACTATGGCTACACCTTC
cdr3_aa: CASSRGQGIEANYGYTF
d_call: TRBD1
j_call: TRBJ1-2
clone_size: -
v_call: TRBV19

cdr3_nt: TGTGCCAGCAGTCCCTCCCGGGGACAAATGTCCTACGAGCAGTACTTC
cdr3_aa: CASSPSRGQMSYEQYF
d_call: -
j_call: TRBJ2-7
clone_size: -
v_call: TRBV27

cdr3_nt: TGTGCCAGCAGTGCATCAGGGGACGTCGGGGAAAAACTGTTTTTT
cdr3_aa: CASSASGDVGEKLFF
d_call: -
j_call: TRBJ1-4
clone_size: -
v_call: TRBV6-1

cdr3_nt: TGTGCCAGCAGTGCCTACAGGGTCTCCTACGAGCAGTACTTC
cdr3_aa: CASSAYRVSYEQYF
d_call: -
j_call: TRBJ2-7
clone_size: -
v_call: TRBV6-5

cdr3_nt: TGTGCCAGCAGTTTACCCACTAGCGGGAGGCTTGGGTCCTACAATGAGCAGTTCTTC
cdr3_aa: CASSLPTSGRLGSYNEQFF
d_call: TRBD2
j_call: TRBJ2-1
clone_size: -
v_call: TRBV28

cdr3_nt: TGCGCCAGCATAGAGGCCGCAGGGAACCTGGCGAACACTGAAGCTTTCTTT
cdr3_aa: CASIEAAGNLANTEAFF
d_call: -
j_call: TRBJ1-1
clone_size: -
v_call: TRBV5-1

cdr3_nt: TGTGCCAGCAGTGAAATTATCGGAAACACCATATATTTT
cdr3_aa: CASSEIIGNTIYF
d_call: -
j_call: TRBJ1-3
clone_size: -
v_call: TRBV2

cdr3_nt: TGTGCCAGCAGTGAGGGACAGGGGGTTCAGCCCCAGCATTTT
cdr3_aa: CASSEGQGVQPQHF
d_call: TRBD1
j_call: TRBJ1-5
clone_size: few
v_call: TRBV25-1

cdr3_nt: TGTGCCAGCAGCCTCGCCGGGACAGGGGCGCTTGAGCAGTACTTC
cdr3_aa: CASSLAGTGALEQYF
d_call: TRBD1
j_call: TRBJ2-7
clone_size: -
v_call: TRBV14